A selection of T cell receptor beta chains follows, all from one sample in a study of cytomegalovirus exposure and HLA in healthy donors. Here immunoSEQ multiplex PCR was the method, and the copy in TCRdb shows in-frame clones only, minus some. The profile covers about 160,000 clones, with approximately 86% appearing a single time and around 2.3% taken by the ten largest. The sample was PBMCs. The receptor source for this set is a woman aged 18-29 years in good health and CMV-seronegative. Each CDR3 is given with its conserved first and last residue. The D gene is left open where the match is weak. Size values are once, few and many counts, or a class for expanded clones, and some rows have none.

d_call j_call v_call clone_size cdr3_nt cdr3_aa
TRBD2 TRBJ2-2 TRBV5-1 NA TGCGCCAGCAGCTTCTTACTAGCGAACCCGAACACCGGGGAGCTGTTTTTT CASSFLLANPNTGELFF
NA TRBJ1-5 TRBV19 NA TGTGCCAGTAGTATACGGGGGGCGTGGAATCAGCCCCAGCATTTT CASSIRGAWNQPQHF
TRBD1 TRBJ2-2 TRBV19 NA TGTGCCAGTAGAACAGGGACAGATAACACCGGGGAGCTGTTTTTT CASRTGTDNTGELFF
NA TRBJ1-1 TRBV4-1 NA TGCGCCAGCAGTCAAAACAGGGACACTGAAGCTTTCTTT CASSQNRDTEAFF
NA TRBJ2-3 TRBV9 NA TGTGCCAGCAGCGTGGGGGGTGACGATACGCAGTATTTT CASSVGGDDTQYF
NA TRBJ2-7 TRBV7-9 NA TGTGCCAGCAGCTTACTAGACGGCGGGGTCGCCTACGAGCAGTACTTC CASSLLDGGVAYEQYF
TRBD2 TRBJ2-3 TRBV13 NA TGTGCCAGCAGCGCTAGCGGGACCCTTCGAGTGGATACGCAGTATTTT CASSASGTLRVDTQYF
TRBD2 TRBJ2-3 TRBV5-1 NA TGCGCCAGCAGCCATGGACTAGCGGAAGATACGCAGTATTTT CASSHGLAEDTQYF
NA TRBJ2-2 TRBV19 NA TGTGCCACCCTGGGTGGAGGGGCCGGGGAGCTGTTTTTT CATLGGGAGELFF
TRBD1 TRBJ1-2 TRBV6-5 NA TGTGCCAGCAGTTCGGGACAGGGGGCTTACTATGGCTACACCTTC CASSSGQGAYYGYTF
TRBD1 TRBJ1-1 TRBV29-1 NA TGCAGCGTGGGACAGGGGGTGTACGCTTTCTTT CSVGQGVYAFF
NA TRBJ1-1 TRBV7-3 once TGTGCCAGCAGCTTATTTGGTCAGGTCGAAGCTTTCTTT CASSLFGQVEAFF
NA TRBJ1-4 TRBV19 NA TGTGCCAGTAGTATGCAGGGGATGGGGGAAAAACTGTTTTTT CASSMQGMGEKLFF
NA TRBJ1-1 TRBV4-1 NA TGCGCCAGCAGCCAAGTTGGGCAGGGGACTGAAGCTTTCTTT CASSQVGQGTEAFF
NA TRBJ2-6 TRBV4-1 few TGCGCCAGCAGCCAAGGTCGTTGGGGCAGGAGCCAGCCCTCTGGGGCCAACGTCCTGACTTTC CASSQGRWGRSQPSGANVLTF
TRBD1 TRBJ2-7 TRBV5-1 NA TGCGCCAGCAGCTTCGGACAGGGGAAATTAGTCGACGAGCAGTACTTC CASSFGQGKLVDEQYF
NA TRBJ2-3 TRBV30 once TGTGCCTGGAGCGCTCTCGGGACACACACAGATACGCAGTATTTT CAWSALGTHTDTQYF
NA TRBJ2-5 TRBV2 NA TGTGCCAGCAGTGAAGCGCTCAGGCATGCCCCGTACTTC CASSEALRHAPYF
NA TRBJ2-1 TRBV9 NA TGTGCCAGCAGCGTAACTAGTTACAATGAGCAGTTCTTC CASSVTSYNEQFF
NA TRBJ2-3 TRBV4-3 few TGCGCCAGCAGCCAAGATGCTAGTCTCGGGACAGATACGCAGTATTTT CASSQDASLGTDTQYF
NA TRBJ2-7 TRBV11-2 NA TGTGCCAGCAGCTTAGAGGTGCCGCAGATAACCTACGAGCAGTACTTC CASSLEVPQITYEQYF
TRBD2 TRBJ2-7 TRBV27 NA TGTGCCAGCAGTTTTTCCCCTGGAGAGCGGGAGAGGGCGGCCTACGGGCAGTACTTC CASSFSPGERERAAYGQYF
TRBD2 TRBJ2-7 TRBV5-6 NA TGTGCCAGCAGCTTCCGGGGACTAGCAGGGTACGAGCAGTACTTC CASSFRGLAGYEQYF
TRBD2 TRBJ2-5 TRBV4-2 NA TGTGCCAGCAGCCAAGAGGCCCTAGCGGGGGGGCCAGTCGGAGAGACCCAGTACTTC CASSQEALAGGPVGETQYF
NA TRBJ1-2 TRBV2 NA TGTGCCAGCAGTCAACAGGGTGTGGGGGACCTCTATGGCTACACCTTC CASSQQGVGDLYGYTF
NA TRBJ2-7 TRBV7-9 NA TGTGCCAGCAGCACAGACCGTGGCAGGGGAGAATTCCCGTACTACGAGCAGTACTTC CASSTDRGRGEFPYYEQYF
TRBD1 TRBJ1-1 TRBV28 NA TGTGCCAGCAGGCAAGGGGGCAGAGCAGCTTTCTTT CASRQGGRAAFF
NA TRBJ2-7 TRBV5-1 NA TGCGCCAGCAGGTACCTCCCCAGCTACGAGCAGTACTTC CASRYLPSYEQYF
NA TRBJ2-2 TRBV7-2 few TGTGCCAGCAGCCGCACCGGGGAGCTGTTTTTT CASSRTGELFF
TRBD1 TRBJ1-5 TRBV6-6 NA TGTGCCAGCAGTCTTGCGGGGACAGGTCAGCAGCCCCAGCATTTT CASSLAGTGQQPQHF
TRBD1 TRBJ2-7 TRBV7-9 NA TGTGCCAGCAGCTTAGACCACCGAAGGGACAGGGGCTACGAGCAGTACTTC CASSLDHRRDRGYEQYF
TRBD2 TRBJ2-5 TRBV5-6 NA TGTGCCAGCAGCTTGACTAGCGGGGTTAGATTAGAGACCCAGTACTTC CASSLTSGVRLETQYF
NA TRBJ2-6 TRBV9 NA TGTGCCAGCAGCGTCAACAGGGCTGGGGCCAACGTCCTGACTTTC CASSVNRAGANVLTF
TRBD1 TRBJ1-1 TRBV5-1 once TGCGCCAGCAGCTTTCAAGGGACAGTCATGAACACTGAAGCTTTCTTT CASSFQGTVMNTEAFF
NA TRBJ1-4 TRBV2 NA TGTGCCAGTCATCCGCGGACAGTTCAGGAAAAACTGTTTTTT CASHPRTVQEKLFF
NA TRBJ2-7 TRBV7-8 NA TGTGCCAGCTCTTACAGTCTTAGCTCCTACGAGCAGTACTTC CASSYSLSSYEQYF
TRBD1 TRBJ2-2 TRBV5-1 NA TGCGCCAGCAGCGTCAGGGGGTACACCGGGGAGCTGTTTTTT CASSVRGYTGELFF
TRBD1 TRBJ2-2 TRBV27 NA TGTGCCAGCAGTTTATCGGGACAGAGACTAACCGGGGAGCTGTTTTTT CASSLSGQRLTGELFF
NA TRBJ2-3 TRBV9 NA TGTGCCAGCAGCGCGAGACTGGATACGCAGTATTTT CASSARLDTQYF
NA TRBJ1-2 TRBV2 NA TGTGCCAGCAGTTTCCTAGATTCTAACTATGGCTACACCTTC CASSFLDSNYGYTF
TRBD1 TRBJ2-5 TRBV7-2 NA TGTGCCAGCAGCGCGGACAGGGTTGAGACCCAGTACTTC CASSADRVETQYF
NA TRBJ2-1 TRBV11-3 once TGTGCCAGCAGCTACAGTCCAGCCAATGAGCAGTTCTTC CASSYSPANEQFF
TRBD1 TRBJ1-4 TRBV7-6 NA TGTGCCAGCAGCTTAGCGCAGGGGGGTCTTTCGCCCTACAATGAAAAACTGTTTTTT CASSLAQGGLSPYNEKLFF
TRBD2 TRBJ2-1 TRBV29-1 once TGCAGCGGACATAGCGGGACCTACAATGAGCAGTTCTTC CSGHSGTYNEQFF
NA TRBJ2-7 TRBV19 NA TGTGCCAGTAGTGTTTCCCGGGAGTTAGCCTACGAGCAGTACTTC CASSVSRELAYEQYF
NA TRBJ1-1 TRBV7-9 NA TGTGCCAGCAGCTCACAGAAGGCAAGCACTGAAGCTTTCTTT CASSSQKASTEAFF